This is a list of T cell receptor beta chains from one sample in a study of regulatory T cells in long-lasting Graves disease. One entry per CDR3 protein, called by TCRdb with MiXCR from the multiplex PCR reads. The sample lists some 470,000 distinct CDR3 sequences, roughly 21% occurring once. The sequencing here drew on peripheral blood mononuclear cells (PBMCs), taken when the disease was refractory, from a patient treated with antithyroid drugs. All receptors come from a female donor with Graves disease. The CDR3 runs from the conserved cysteine through the conserved F or W. The D gene is left open where the match is weak. Part of the rows lack a size; the others show once, few, many or a class for expanded clones.

TRBV6-1	NA	NA	TRBJ1-1	TGTGCCAGCAGCCAGGACAGTTACTCTGAAGCTTTCTTT	CASSQDSYSEAFF
TRBV7-6	TRBD1	NA	TRBJ1-2	TGTGCCAGCAGCTTCCCTACAGGGGCGTCGGATGGCTACACCTTC	CASSFPTGASDGYTF
TRBV4-2	TRBD2	few	TRBJ2-7	TGTGCCAGCAGCCAATCACTAGCGGACGAGCAGTACTTC	CASSQSLADEQYF
TRBV7-8	NA	NA	TRBJ1-5	TGTGCCAGCAGCTCGGGATTTAATCAGCCCCAGCATTTT	CASSSGFNQPQHF
TRBV12-3/TRBV12-4	NA	many	TRBJ2-7	TGTGCCAGCAGTTTATCGTCGGGGACTGGAGCCTACGAGCAGTACTTC	CASSLSSGTGAYEQYF
TRBV28	NA	many	TRBJ1-2	TGTGCCAGTACACCGGGATTAGGAGGCTACACCTTC	CASTPGLGGYTF
TRBV19	TRBD1	many	TRBJ1-5	TGTGCCAGTAGTGTTACCGGGACAGGGGTTAGCAATCAGCCCCAGCATTTT	CASSVTGTGVSNQPQHF
TRBV13	NA	many	TRBJ1-5	TGTGCCAGCAGTTCCTCCGGGGCAGGGAAGAATCAGCCCCAGCATTTT	CASSSSGAGKNQPQHF
TRBV12-5	NA	many	TRBJ2-5	TGTGCTAGTGGTGTTAGTGAATCGGAGACCCAGTACTTC	CASGVSESETQYF
TRBV30	NA	many	TRBJ2-7	TGTGCCTGGAGTGTACAGGGCTACGAGCAGTACTTC	CAWSVQGYEQYF
TRBV2	TRBD1	many	TRBJ1-5	TGTGCCAGCAGTCCTCGACAGGGGAATCAGCCCCAGCATTTT	CASSPRQGNQPQHF
TRBV15	TRBD1	few	TRBJ2-7	TGTGCCACCAGCAGAGGGGGGACAGGGACCTACGAGCAGTACTTC	CATSRGGTGTYEQYF
TRBV24-1	NA	few	TRBJ2-7	TGTGCCACCAGTGATTTCGACACCTACGAGCAGTACTTC	CATSDFDTYEQYF
TRBV28	NA	many	TRBJ1-2	TGTGCCAGCAGTTTATTAGACTACTACTATGGCTACACCTTC	CASSLLDYYYGYTF
TRBV7-9	NA	NA	TRBJ2-7	TGTGCCAGCAGCTTATCGGGGGCTCCCACCACTTGGGAGCAGTACTTC	CASSLSGAPTTWEQYF
TRBV20-1	TRBD1	NA	TRBJ2-7	TGCAGTGCTAGCCCCACAGGGGCCTTGCTTTGGGAGCAGTACTTC	CSASPTGALLWEQYF
TRBV30	NA	NA	TRBJ1-1	TGTGCCTGGAGTGTACAGTCGAGACGAGCCGAAATTGGAGCTTTCTTT	CAWSVQSRRAEIGAFF
TRBV27	NA	many	TRBJ1-2	TGTGCCAGCAGTTTATCGGGAGGGGCAGGGGCAGGCAACTATGGCTACACCTTC	CASSLSGGAGAGNYGYTF
TRBV3-1	NA	few	TRBJ1-5	TGTGCCAGCAGCCCGCGGACAGACAATCAGCCCCAGCATTTT	CASSPRTDNQPQHF
TRBV6-1	TRBD1	many	TRBJ2-2	TGTGCCAGCAGCAGAAACAGGGGGAACACCGGGGAGCTGTTTTTT	CASSRNRGNTGELFF
TRBV2	NA	many	TRBJ1-5	TGTGCCAGCAGTGAGCAGGGATCCGGCAATCAGCCCCAGCATTTT	CASSEQGSGNQPQHF
TRBV6-1	NA	NA	TRBJ2-7	TGTGCCAGCAGTGATCGAGCATACGAGCAGTACTTC	CASSDRAYEQYF
TRBV20-1	NA	many	TRBJ1-6	TGCAGTGCTAGAAAAGGGGTCCTTACCAATTCACCCCTCCACTTT	CSARKGVLTNSPLHF
TRBV20-1	TRBD1	many	TRBJ2-5	TGCAGTGCTGGAAGGACAGGGGGCGTAGAGACCCAGTACTTC	CSAGRTGGVETQYF
TRBV2	NA	many	TRBJ1-6	TGTGCCAGCAGTGACAGGAAATTTAGGGAAAATTCACCCCTCCACTTT	CASSDRKFRENSPLHF
TRBV12-5	NA	many	TRBJ1-5	TGTGCTAGTGGGGACCCGTCGGTGACAGCCTACAATCAGCCCCAGCATTTT	CASGDPSVTAYNQPQHF
TRBV7-6	NA	few	TRBJ1-4	TGTGCCAGCAGCTTAAGCCCAGGGGAAGGTGAAAAACTGTTTTTT	CASSLSPGEGEKLFF
TRBV10-3	TRBD1	many	TRBJ2-7	TGTGCCATCAGTGCTACCGGTTGGACAGGGAGAAACGAGCAGTACTTC	CAISATGWTGRNEQYF
TRBV11-3	TRBD1	many	TRBJ2-5	TGTGCCAGCAGCTTATCGGGCAGGGGGCTAGAGACCCAGTACTTC	CASSLSGRGLETQYF
TRBV20-1	NA	many	TRBJ2-5	TGCAGTGCTAGGTCCAGTCAAGAGACCCAGTACTTC	CSARSSQETQYF
TRBV11-2	TRBD1	NA	TRBJ1-4	TGTGCCAGCAGCTGGACAGGGAATGAAAAACTGCTTTTT	CASSWTGNEKLLF
TRBV15	NA	NA	TRBJ1-2	TGTGTCGCCAGCAGAGATTGGCGGAATGGCTACACCTTC	CVASRDWRNGYTF
TRBV9	NA	NA	TRBJ2-5	TGTGCCAGCAGCGGAGGCAGCCAAGAGACCCAGTACTTC	CASSGGSQETQYF
TRBV7-9	NA	NA	TRBJ1-4	TGTGCCAGCAGCTCCCGGACAGCTCCTAATGAAAAACTGTTTTTT	CASSSRTAPNEKLFF
TRBV12-3/TRBV12-4	NA	many	TRBJ1-6	TGTGCCAGCAGTTCCAGGGGCGCGGGTAATTCACCCCTCCACTTT	CASSSRGAGNSPLHF
TRBV7-9	NA	few	TRBJ1-2	TGTGCCAGCAGCCCCACCTCCTTCACCTTC	CASSPTSFTF
TRBV7-9	NA	once	TRBJ1-2	TGTGCCAGCAGCGGAGGACATAGCTATGACTACACCTTC	CASSGGHSYDYTF
TRBV6-2/TRBV6-3	NA	NA	TRBJ1-6	TGTGCCGTACAGGGAGGCAATAATTCACCCCTCCACTTT	CAVQGGNNSPLHF
TRBV12-3/TRBV12-4	TRBD2	many	TRBJ2-3	TGTGCCAGCAGACCCCGACTAGCGGGAAATACAGATACGCAGTATTTT	CASRPRLAGNTDTQYF
TRBV28	TRBD2	many	TRBJ2-5	TGTGCCAGCAGTTTTACGGGACTAGGCCCAGAGACCCAGTACTTC	CASSFTGLGPETQYF
TRBV4-1	NA	few	TRBJ1-6	TGCGCCAGCAGCCAAGAACAGGTTAATTCACCCCTCCACTTT	CASSQEQVNSPLHF
TRBV27	TRBD1	many	TRBJ2-7	TGTGCCAGCAGCCAGCGGACAGGGAGCGACGAGCAGTACTTC	CASSQRTGSDEQYF
TRBV15	NA	many	TRBJ2-7	TGTGCCACCAGCAGAGGGGGTCCGGGCTACGAGCAGTACTTC	CATSRGGPGYEQYF
TRBV19	TRBD2	NA	TRBJ2-2	TGTGCCAGTAGTATCCCCAGGACTAGCGGGGGTATCACCGGGGAGCTGTTTTTT	CASSIPRTSGGITGELFF
TRBV24-1	TRBD2	many	TRBJ2-5	TGTGCCACCAGTGATCATTCCACTAGCGGACAAGAGACCCAGTACTTC	CATSDHSTSGQETQYF
TRBV24-1	TRBD1	few	TRBJ2-1	TGTGCCACCAGTGTCCACCCGGGACAGGGGTTCAATGAGCAGTTCTTC	CATSVHPGQGFNEQFF
TRBV29-1	NA	NA	TRBJ1-2	TGCAGCGTTGGGACAGCCGATAACTATGGCTACACCTTC	CSVGTADNYGYTF
TRBV3-1	NA	NA	TRBJ1-1	TGTGCCAGCAGCGAGCGAACAGGGCTCCACACTGAAGCTTTCTTT	CASSERTGLHTEAFF
TRBV12-3/TRBV12-4	TRBD1	many	TRBJ2-5	TGTGCCAGCAGTCCGCACGGACAGGGCTTGAAGACCCAGTACTTC	CASSPHGQGLKTQYF
TRBV12-3/TRBV12-4	NA	few	TRBJ1-3	TGTGCCGGCAGTTACATTGGGGACACCATATATTTT	CAGSYIGDTIYF
TRBV12-3/TRBV12-4	TRBD1	many	TRBJ1-2	TGTGCCAGCAGACCGACAGGGACCAACTATGGCTACACCTTC	CASRPTGTNYGYTF
TRBV10-3	TRBD1	few	TRBJ1-4	TGTGCCATCAGTTCCGGGACAGAAAATGAAAAACTGTTTTTT	CAISSGTENEKLFF
TRBV11-2	NA	many	TRBJ1-2	TGTGCCAGCAGCGCCCGGGAGCGGGGGGAATTTGGCTACACCTTC	CASSARERGEFGYTF
TRBV3-1	NA	NA	TRBJ1-1	TGTGCCAGCAGCCAAAGGACGGGTGGGAACACTGAAGCTTTCTTT	CASSQRTGGNTEAFF
TRBV4-1	NA	NA	TRBJ1-5	TGCGCCAGCAGCCAAGCTTGGGGTAGCAATCAGCCCCAGCATTTT	CASSQAWGSNQPQHF
TRBV12-3/TRBV12-4	TRBD1	many	TRBJ2-7	TGTGCCAGCAGCTTCTCGACAGGGCCCTACGAGCAGTACTTC	CASSFSTGPYEQYF
TRBV28	TRBD1	NA	TRBJ2-3	TGTGCCAGCAGCTCCCCGGGACAGGGGGCTTCAGATACGCAGTATTTT	CASSSPGQGASDTQYF